This T cell receptor beta chain came from a study of blood T cell repertoires in COVID-19. Repertoires were generated with immunoSEQ multiplex PCR, while TCRdb's copy carries only in-frame clones and drops some. The sample includes around 240,000 clones, approximately 81% of them seen just once. The CDR3 is 15 amino acids. Per the germline V gene, CDR1 is MNHEY and CDR2 is SVGEGT. V was cut by 0 bases and J by 7 bases, with 13 bases left in between. V gene TRBV6-2 or TRBV6-3 combines with J gene TRBJ1-5; perhaps TRBD1 as D (6 bases). Sequencing was carried out using peripheral blood. This TCR came from a middle-aged man with acute or convalescent COVID-19. This CDR3 reads CASSYSTGISQPQHF. CDR3 nucleotides: TGTGCCAGCAGTTACTCAACAGGGATCTCCCAGCCCCAGCATTTT.